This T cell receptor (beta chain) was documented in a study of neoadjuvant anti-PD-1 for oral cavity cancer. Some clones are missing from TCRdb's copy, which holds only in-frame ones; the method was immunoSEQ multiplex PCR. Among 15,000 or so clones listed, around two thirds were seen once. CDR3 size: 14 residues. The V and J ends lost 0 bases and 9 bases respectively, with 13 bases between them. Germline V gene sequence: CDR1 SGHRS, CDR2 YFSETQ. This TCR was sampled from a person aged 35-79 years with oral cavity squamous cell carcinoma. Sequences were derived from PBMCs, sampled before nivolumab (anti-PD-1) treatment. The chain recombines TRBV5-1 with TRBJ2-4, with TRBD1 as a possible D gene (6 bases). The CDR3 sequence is CASSLGQANVIQYF. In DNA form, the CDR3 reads TGCGCCAGCAGCTTGGGACAGGCCAATGTCATTCAGTACTTC. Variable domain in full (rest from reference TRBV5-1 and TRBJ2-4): KAGVTQTPRYLIKTRGQQVTLSCSPISGHRSVSWYQQTPGQGLQFLFEYFSETQRNKGNFPGRFSGRQFSNSRSEMNVSTLELGDSALYLCASSLGQANVIQYFGAGTRLSVL.